This paragraph reports one T cell receptor (beta chain). The CDR3 runs to 16 residues. V shed 3 bases, J shed 3 bases, and the junction held 6 bases outside the gene matches. Germline CDR1 is ENHRY and CDR2 is SYGVKD. A single record per CDR3 protein comes from TCRdb applying MiXCR to the RT-PCR reads. Of roughly 880,000 distinct CDR3 sequences listed, roughly 18% are singletons. This entry is derived from a study of patients and donors after allogeneic stem cell transplantation. The gene calls are TRBV10-3 and TRBJ1-5; TRBD1 matches at 9 bases. This sequence originates from a human donor who was either an allogeneic HSCT recipient or a stem cell or donor lymphocyte infusion donor (not recorded which). It is not recorded whose cells these are; they may come from a transplant donor. Input material: blood, either unsorted or a sorted T cell fraction (not recorded which). The chain's CDR3 is CAISEPDRGANQPQHF. The DNA of the CDR3 is TGTGCCATCAGTGAACCCGACAGGGGGGCCAATCAGCCCCAGCATTTT.